What follows are 13 T cell receptor beta chains derived from one specimen sequenced in a study of CDR3 diversity in severe acne. TCRdb independently ran MiXCR on the PCR reads; one entry per CDR3 protein. In the table there are some 85,000 distinct CDR3 sequences, about 49% of which are singletons. The sequenced sample was blood. The origin of the receptors is a male donor with severe acne vulgaris.

This clonotype was seen a few times. V gene TRBV27 combines with J gene TRBJ1-1; a weak D match, TRBD1 (5 bases). The CDR3 is made up of 15 amino acids. Germline assignment: CDR1 MNHEY and CDR2 SMNVEV (reference sequence). V was trimmed by 5 bases and J by 1 base, leaving 14 bases between them. The CDR3 loop reads CASSPRAGWNTEAFF. As DNA, the CDR3 is TGTGCCAGCAGTCCCAGGGCTGGATGGAACACTGAAGCTTTCTTT.

As regards this clonotype: Being one base from a much bigger clone, this may be a read error. The genes are TRBV19 and TRBJ1-3, with 7 bases matching TRBD1. CDR1 and CDR2 (germline): LNHDA, SQIVND (reference sequence). CDR3 length: 13 residues. This chain's CDR3 is CATSDRAGNAIYF. Written as DNA, the CDR3 is TGTGCCACTTCCGACAGGGCCGGAAACGCCATATATTTT. The full variable domain, completed using reference TRBV19 and TRBJ1-3, is DGGITQSPKYLFRKEGQNVTLSCEQNLNHDAMYWYRQDPGQGLRLIYYSQIVNDFQKGDIAEGYSVSREKKESFPLTVTSAQKNPTAFYLCATSDRAGNAIYFGEGSWLTVV.

The chain recombines TRBV4-1 with TRBJ2-3; D possibly corresponds to TRBD2 (5 bases). The CDR3 length is 15 residues. V was pared by 0 bases and J by 2 bases, with 9 bases between. Germline CDR1 is MGHRA and CDR2 is YSYEKL. The CDR3 loop is CASSQEAELTDTQYF. The CDR3 nucleotides read TGCGCCAGCAGCCAAGAAGCGGAGCTCACAGATACGCAGTATTTT.

The J gene is TRBJ1-5, the V gene TRBV12-3 or TRBV12-4; TRBD1 aligns across 9 bases. This CDR3 has 15 amino acids. Losses at the gene ends were 5 bases for V and 6 bases for J; bases not matched to a gene: 8. The CDR3 sequence is CASSTGQGLGQPQHF. The CDR3 region has the DNA TGTGCCAGCAGTACCGGACAGGGGCTCGGTCAGCCCCAGCATTTT.

This chain uses TRBV24-1 with TRBJ2-7, with D hard to call. The CDR3 is made up of 11 amino acids. Germline assignment: CDR1 KGHDR and CDR2 SFDVKD. Trimming cost V 6 bases and J 5 bases, with 7 bases left between them. CDR3 sequence: CATSQADEQYF. The CDR3 DNA reads TGTGCCACCAGTCAGGCGGACGAGCAGTACTTC.

This chain links TRBV7-8 with TRBJ1-5; TRBD1 might be the D (6 bases). Germline V gives CDR1 SGHVS, CDR2 FQNEAQ. The V end was cut by 5 bases, the J end by 5 bases, with 13 bases between. The CDR3 is 14 amino acids. The CDR3 sequence is CASSGPGHYQPQHF. CDR3 sequence (DNA): TGTGCCAGCAGCGGGCCGGGACACTATCAGCCCCAGCATTTT. Supplemented by reference TRBV7-8 and TRBJ1-5, the full variable domain reads GAGVSQSPRYKVAKRGQDVALRCDPISGHVSLFWYQQALGQGPEFLTYFQNEAQLDKSGLPSDRFFAERPEGSVSTLKIQRTQQEDSAVYLCASSGPGHYQPQHFGDGTRLSIL.

This chain joins TRBV13 and TRBJ2-3; 11 bases are a match to TRBD1. This CDR3 has 17 amino acids. V shed 4 bases, J shed 4 bases, and the junction held 10 bases outside the gene matches. CDR1 PRHDT and CDR2 FYEKMQ come from the germline V gene (reference sequence). The chain's CDR3 is CASSSARRTGGSDTQYF. The CDR3, as DNA: TGTGCCAGCAGCTCAGCTAGGCGGACAGGGGGCTCAGATACGCAGTATTTT.

The chain links TRBV19 to TRBJ2-5; D is unclear. The CDR3 consists of 14 residues. The V and J ends lost 1 base and 2 bases respectively, with 8 bases between them. The germline V gene encodes CDR1 LNHDA and CDR2 SQIVND (reference sequence). CDR3 loop: CASSIAGLQETQYF. In DNA form, the CDR3 reads TGTGCCAGTAGTATAGCAGGCTTGCAAGAGACCCAGTACTTC.

Concerning this clonotype: A single base separates this from a much larger clone, so it may be a read error. The chain carries TRBV2 and TRBJ2-5, with 7 nucleotides matching TRBD2. Germline V gives CDR1 SNHLY, CDR2 FYNNEI. CDR3 size: 17 residues. V was clipped by 1 base and J by 5 bases; unmatched bases: 13. CDR3 sequence (DNA): TGTGCCAGCAGTGAAGGGCTTATGGGAGGGCAGTCGGAGACCCAGTACTTC. Protein product: CASSEGLMGGQSETQYF.

This clonotype was seen ten or more times. The CDR3 loop reads CASSLRGLGGSYEQYF. CDR3 DNA sequence: TGTGCCAGCAGTCTTCGAGGACTCGGGGGCTCCTACGAGCAGTACTTC. The chain is built from TRBV12-3 or TRBV12-4 and TRBJ2-7, with D perhaps TRBD2 (6 bases). This CDR3 is 16 amino acids long. The ends were cut back, 5 bases at V and 0 bases at J, with 17 bases in the middle.

In its sample, this clonotype ranks as medium-sized. The chain employs TRBV7-6 and TRBJ1-6; 7 nucleotides align to TRBD1. V gave up 5 bases and J gave up 10 bases; unmatched junction bases: 11. The CDR3 is 15 residues long. CDR1 is SGHVS, CDR2 FNYEAQ, per germline. This CDR3 is CASSRTGTASSPLHF. The CDR3 DNA is TGTGCCAGCAGCCGAACCGGGACAGCTTCATCACCCCTCCACTTT.

This clonotype was counted between two and nine times. The chain joins TRBV10-3 to TRBJ2-7; TRBD1 matches at 10 bases. V lost 2 bases and J lost 0; bases outside the gene matches: 4. Germline V gene sequence: CDR1 ENHRY, CDR2 SYGVKD. This CDR3 spans 16 amino acids. The CDR3 loop reads CAISEVGTGASYEQYF. The CDR3 DNA reads TGTGCCATCAGTGAGGTGGGGACAGGGGCCTCCTACGAGCAGTACTTC.

The rearrangement uses TRBV25-1 and TRBJ1-1; D is possibly TRBD1 (5 bases). CDR1 is MGHDK, CDR2 SYGVNS, per germline. The CDR3 consists of 13 residues. Trimming shortened V by 5 bases and J by 1 base, and 8 bases separated the two germline ends. The CDR3 loop is CASSQGQNTEAFF. The DNA for the CDR3 is TGTGCCAGCAGTCAGGGTCAGAACACTGAAGCTTTCTTT.